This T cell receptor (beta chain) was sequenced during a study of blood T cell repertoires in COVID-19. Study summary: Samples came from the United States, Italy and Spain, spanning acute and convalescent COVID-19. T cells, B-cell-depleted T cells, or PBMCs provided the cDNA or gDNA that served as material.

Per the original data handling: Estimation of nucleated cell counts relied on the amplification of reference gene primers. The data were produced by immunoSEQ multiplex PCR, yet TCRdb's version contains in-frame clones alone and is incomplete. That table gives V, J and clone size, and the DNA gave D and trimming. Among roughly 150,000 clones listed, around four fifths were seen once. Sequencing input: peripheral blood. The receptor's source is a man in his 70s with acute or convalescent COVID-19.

CDR3 loop: CASSLGKAASSYNEQFF. For the CDR3, the DNA is TGTGCCAGCAGCTTAGGGAAAGCGGCCAGCTCCTACAATGAGCAGTTCTTC. The rearrangement joins TRBV11-3 to TRBJ2-1; possibly TRBD2 for D (5 bases). CDR3 length: 17 residues. V lost 1 base and J lost 0, with 13 bases in between. Germline V gene data show CDR1 as SGHNT and CDR2 as YENEEA.